A selection of T cell receptor beta chains follows, all from one sample in a study of blood T cell repertoires in COVID-19. Method: immunoSEQ multiplex PCR; TCRdb's copy keeps in-frame clones and lacks some. The sample consists of 120,000 to 150,000 clones, approximately 91% of them appearing once. The sample was peripheral blood. Receptor source: a human donor in a cohort sampled during active COVID-19. The CDR3 runs from the conserved cysteine through the conserved F or W. The D gene is left open where the match is weak. Size values are once, few and many counts, or a class for expanded clones, and some rows have none.

j_call	d_call	v_call	clone_size	cdr3_aa	cdr3_nt
TRBJ1-1	TRBD1	TRBV28	NA	CASSSRQGVMNTEAFF	TGTGCCAGCAGTTCCCGACAGGGGGTCATGAACACTGAAGCTTTCTTT
TRBJ2-1	TRBD2	TRBV28	NA	CASSGLAGASSYNEQFF	TGTGCCAGCAGCGGACTAGCGGGGGCAAGCTCCTACAATGAGCAGTTCTTC
TRBJ1-4	TRBD1	TRBV10-3	NA	CAISAGGKLFF	TGTGCCATCAGTGCAGGGGGAAAACTGTTTTTT
TRBJ1-5	NA	TRBV18	NA	CASSPRQTGGDSNQPQHF	TGTGCCAGCTCACCTCGTCAGACAGGAGGAGATAGCAATCAGCCCCAGCATTTT
TRBJ2-7	TRBD2	TRBV2	NA	CASSLAGDASYEQYF	TGTGCCAGCAGCCTAGCGGGAGACGCCTCCTACGAGCAGTACTTC
TRBJ2-2	NA	TRBV7-7	NA	CASSFRGANTGELFF	TGTGCTAGCAGCTTTCGGGGGGCAAACACCGGGGAGCTGTTTTTT
TRBJ1-5	NA	TRBV28	once	CASRASNQPQHF	TGTGCCAGCAGAGCAAGCAATCAGCCCCAGCATTTT
TRBJ2-7	TRBD1	TRBV18	NA	CASSSVGGTGVRQYF	TGTGCCAGCTCCTCGGTTGGGGGGACAGGGGTACGGCAGTACTTC
TRBJ2-6	NA	TRBV10-2	NA	CASSDLGGDGGANVLTF	TGCGCCAGCAGTGATCTAGGAGGGGATGGTGGGGCCAACGTCCTGACTTTC
TRBJ2-7	NA	TRBV4-3	NA	CASSQGIASPFHYEQYF	TGCGCCAGCAGCCAAGGAATAGCCTCTCCTTTCCACTACGAGCAGTACTTC
TRBJ1-1	NA	TRBV6-2/TRBV6-3	NA	CASSYGGQLTWNTEAFF	TGTGCCAGCAGTTACGGGGGACAATTAACATGGAACACTGAAGCTTTCTTT
TRBJ1-3	TRBD1	TRBV2	NA	CASHLTGAGNTIYF	TGTGCCAGCCATCTGACAGGGGCGGGAAACACCATATATTTT
TRBJ1-6	NA	TRBV6-6	NA	CASSQQGRVSPLHF	TGTGCCAGCAGTCAACAGGGTAGAGTGTCACCCCTCCACTTT
TRBJ2-7	NA	TRBV6-2/TRBV6-3	NA	CASSYSRGSGHEQYF	TGTGCCAGCAGTTACAGTCGGGGGTCGGGACACGAGCAGTACTTC
TRBJ2-7	TRBD2	TRBV30	NA	CAWSLGGRYEQYF	TGTGCCTGGAGTCTGGGAGGGAGGTACGAGCAGTACTTC
TRBJ1-1	TRBD1	TRBV11-2	NA	CASSLARGQGTEAFF	TGTGCCAGCAGCTTAGCCAGGGGGCAAGGCACTGAAGCTTTCTTT
TRBJ1-2	NA	TRBV5-4	NA	CASSPGRVDGYTF	TGTGCCAGCAGCCCCGGGAGGGTTGATGGCTACACCTTC
TRBJ2-1	TRBD2	TRBV20-1	NA	CSASLGLAGRFNEQFF	TGCAGTGCTAGTTTGGGACTAGCGGGAAGGTTTAATGAGCAGTTCTTC
TRBJ1-4	NA	TRBV14	NA	CASSQGNYRGEKLFF	TGTGCCAGCAGCCAAGGCAATTACCGGGGTGAAAAACTGTTTTTT
TRBJ2-7	TRBD1	TRBV11-2	NA	CASSRDRGLRDEQYF	TGTGCCAGCAGCCGGGACAGGGGGCTTCGGGACGAGCAGTACTTC
TRBJ1-1	TRBD1	TRBV9	NA	CASSVSDRGTEAFF	TGTGCCAGCAGCGTGAGTGACAGGGGCACTGAAGCTTTCTTT
TRBJ2-5	TRBD2	TRBV11-2	NA	CASSLGWLAGGSRETQYF	TGTGCCAGCAGCTTAGGATGGCTAGCGGGGGGTAGCAGGGAGACCCAGTACTTC
TRBJ1-5	TRBD1	TRBV19	NA	CASSERGDRVVGNQPQHF	TGTGCCAGTAGTGAAAGGGGGGACAGGGTGGTTGGCAATCAGCCCCAGCATTTT
TRBJ2-6	NA	TRBV4-2	NA	CASSQVVGYSGANVLTF	TGTGCCAGCAGCCAAGTTGTCGGTTACTCTGGGGCCAACGTCCTGACTTTC
TRBJ2-5	NA	TRBV9	once	CASADSYQETQYF	TGTGCCAGCGCTGACAGTTACCAAGAGACCCAGTACTTC
TRBJ1-2	TRBD1	TRBV4-3	NA	CASSQGAGQGGPYGYTF	TGCGCCAGCAGCCAAGGGGCGGGACAGGGCGGCCCGTATGGCTACACCTTC
TRBJ2-1	NA	TRBV12-1	NA	CASSFDSLAGGSNEQFF	TGTGCCAGCAGCTTTGATTCCCTAGCGGGAGGATCCAATGAGCAGTTCTTC
TRBJ2-3	NA	TRBV5-1	NA	CASSLTGQSTDTQYF	TGCGCCAGCAGCTTGACAGGGCAATCCACAGATACGCAGTATTTT